The 15 T cell receptor beta chains presented below share a single source sample, sequenced in a study of identifying expanded T cells in peripheral blood. Profiling relied on immunoSEQ multiplex PCR, and the TCRdb table lists in-frame clones only, not all of them. The table shows around 100,000 clones, with around 88% occurring only once. Sequencing used blood. The source of these receptors is a person aged 18 to 75 in good health.

This clone was counted once. Additional DNA sequences in this sample encode the identical CDR3. The V gene is TRBV2, the J gene TRBJ2-5; D unclear. V lost 8 bases and J 3 bases, leaving 4 bases between the germline ends. This CDR3 has 10 amino acids. CDR1 SNHLY and CDR2 FYNNEI come from the germline V gene. The CDR3 is CASSEETQYF. DNA for the CDR3: TGTGCCAGCTCGGAAGAGACCCAGTACTTC.

The rearrangement uses TRBV6-1 and TRBJ1-5; perhaps TRBD1 as D (5 bases). The ends were cut back, 6 bases at V and 4 bases at J, with 16 bases in the middle. There are 15 residues in the CDR3. Per germline, CDR1 MNHNS and CDR2 SASEGT. The CDR3 protein is CASSKNPGLNQPQHF. The CDR3 DNA follows: TGTGCCAGCAGCAAAAACCCGGGACTGAATCAGCCCCAGCATTTT.

The chain joins TRBV6-1 to TRBJ2-7; a weak D match, TRBD1 (6 bases). The CDR3 is 13 amino acids. The germline CDR1 and CDR2 sequences are MNHNS and SASEGT. Between the trimmed V and J ends, which lost 7 bases and 2 bases, there was a span of 12 bases. The CDR3: CASTTGTTYEQYF. The CDR3 coding sequence is TGTGCCAGCACCACTGGGACAACCTACGAGCAGTACTTC.

This sequence joins TRBV5-6 and TRBJ2-1, with D unclear. CDR1 SGHDT and CDR2 YYEEEE come from the germline V gene. V was clipped by 1 base and J by 8 bases, with 4 bases between them. There are 11 residues in the CDR3. This CDR3 is CASSLSHEQFF. CDR3 DNA sequence: TGTGCCAGCAGCTTGTCCCATGAGCAGTTCTTC.

The gene calls are TRBV28 and TRBJ2-1, with 11 bases aligning to TRBD2. The germline V gene has CDR1 MDHEN and CDR2 SYDVKM. V shed 10 bases and J 6 bases; nucleotides not matched to a gene: 11. This CDR3 contains 15 residues. The CDR3 DNA reads TGTGCCACCCCGAACCCTAGCGGGAGGCCCAATGAGCAGTTCTTC. Residues: CATPNPSGRPNEQFF.

This clone has only a few counts. CDR3 loop: CASRPGQDGWGSPLHF. Here the CDR3 DNA reads TGTGCCAGTAGGCCGGGACAGGACGGGTGGGGTTCACCCCTCCACTTT. This rearrangement joins TRBV19 to TRBJ1-6, with 8 bases matching TRBD1. Germline lookup yields CDR1 LNHDA and CDR2 SQIVND (reference sequence). J lost 9 bases, V lost 6 bases, and 13 bases had no gene match. This CDR3 region has 16 residues.

V gene TRBV30 combines with J gene TRBJ1-1; D perhaps matches TRBD1 (6 bases). The CDR3 runs 14 residues. CDR1 and CDR2 from the germline V gene are GTSNPN and SVGIG (reference sequence). Trimming left V 4 bases short and J 0 bases short, with 12 bases between. This CDR3 reads CAWNAGVMNTEAFF. CDR3 DNA sequence: TGTGCCTGGAATGCAGGGGTTATGAACACTGAAGCTTTCTTT.

The chain has TRBV7-6 and TRBJ2-2; possible D gene TRBD2, 5 bases. This CDR3 is built from 15 residues. Trimming shortened V by 1 base and J by 0 bases, and 6 bases separated the two germline ends. In germline, CDR1 is SGHVS, CDR2 FNYEAQ. CDR3 sequence: CASSLELANTGELFF. DNA of the CDR3: TGTGCCAGCAGCTTAGAACTAGCGAACACCGGGGAGCTGTTTTTT.

Only a few counts were recorded for this clone. The chain is built from TRBV7-8 and TRBJ1-3; tentatively, D is TRBD1 (5 bases). The CDR3 extends over 15 amino acids. The V end was cut by 3 bases, the J end by 2 bases, with 11 bases between. Germline V lookup: CDR1 SGHVS, CDR2 FQNEAQ. CDR3 in DNA: TGTGCCAGCAGCTTGCGGGGCCACACTGGAAACACCATATATTTT. This translates into CASSLRGHTGNTIYF. Combining the CDR3 with reference TRBV7-8 and TRBJ1-3 gives the whole variable domain GAGVSQSPRYKVAKRGQDVALRCDPISGHVSLFWYQQALGQGPEFLTYFQNEAQLDKSGLPSDRFFAERPEGSVSTLKIQRTQQEDSAVYLCASSLRGHTGNTIYFGEGSWLTVV.

The chain is built from TRBV6-5 and TRBJ1-6; unclear D gene. The germline V and J ends were trimmed by 6 bases and 4 bases, with 10 bases remaining between them. Germline-derived CDR1 and CDR2 are MNHEY and SVGAGI. The CDR3 sequence is 14 residues long. The CDR3 DNA reads as TGTGCCAGCAGATTTGGCCAGTATAATTCACCCCTCCACTTT. This codes for CASRFGQYNSPLHF.

This clone was seen a few times. The chain employs TRBV2 and TRBJ1-3, with a possible D match to TRBD1 (5 bases). This CDR3 has 14 residues. Germline V gene data show CDR1 as SNHLY and CDR2 as FYNNEI. V was trimmed by 7 bases and J by 0 bases, leaving 10 bases between them. The CDR3 here is CASKAGSSGNTIYF. CDR3 in DNA: TGTGCCAGCAAGGCAGGGTCCTCTGGAAACACCATATATTTT.

This clone was seen a few times. The V gene is TRBV4-1, the J gene TRBJ1-5; D uncertain. The CDR3 loop spans 14 amino acids. Per germline, CDR1 MGHRA and CDR2 YSYEKL. V lost 5 bases, J lost 0 bases, and 8 bases lay in between. The CDR3 loop is CASSDTYSNQPQHF. The DNA for the CDR3 is TGCGCCAGCAGCGACACTTATAGCAATCAGCCCCAGCATTTT.

V is TRBV7-9 and J is TRBJ2-6; perhaps TRBD1 as D (6 bases). The V end was cut by 6 bases, the J end by 2 bases, with 11 bases between. CDR1 SEHNR and CDR2 FQNEAQ come from the germline V gene (reference sequence). The CDR3 length is 15 residues. DNA of the CDR3: TGTGCCAGCAGTAGGAACAGGGCTGGGGCCAACGTCCTGACTTTC. Translating it yields CASSRNRAGANVLTF. Complete variable domain (other parts from reference TRBV7-9 and TRBJ2-6): DTGVSQNPRHKITKRGQNVTFRCDPISEHNRLYWYRQTLGQGPEFLTYFQNEAQLEKSRLLSDRFSAERPKGSFSTLEIQRTEQGDSAMYLCASSRNRAGANVLTFGAGSRLTVL.

The rearrangement uses TRBV12-1 and TRBJ2-7; the tabulated D call, TRBD1, remains unverified against the DNA. TRBV12-1 is labeled a pseudogene. The CDR3 is made up of 17 amino acids. The CDR3 spells CASSFTSRDRGSYEQYF. DNA for the CDR3: TGTGCCAGCAGCTTTACGAGTCGGGACAGGGGTTCCTACGAGCAGTACTTC.

CDR3 protein: CASSPMGVGNTGELFF. DNA for the CDR3: TGTGCCAGCAGCCCCATGGGGGTGGGGAACACCGGGGAGCTGTTTTTT. The V and J genes are TRBV7-3 and TRBJ2-2; D may correspond to TRBD1 or TRBD2 (5 bases each). Germline V lookup: CDR1 SGHTA, CDR2 FQGTGA. The CDR3 loop spans 16 amino acids. V lost 5 bases and J lost 1, with 14 bases in between. Variable domain in full (rest from reference TRBV7-3 and TRBJ2-2): GAGVSQTPSNKVTEKGKYVELRCDPISGHTALYWYRQSLGQGPEFLIYFQGTGAADDSGLPNDRFFAVRPEGSVSTLKIQRTERGDSAVYLCASSPMGVGNTGELFFGEGSRLTVL.